The 24 T cell receptor beta chains listed next were all sequenced from one sample in a study of blood T cell repertoires in COVID-19 (dated by TCRdb to 2020 to 2021). The library came from the immunoSEQ multiplex PCR assay. The immuneACCESS repertoire file appears here via TCRdb, limited to in-frame rearrangements. These files lack a portion of the clones; in checked studies, under half of the deficit traces to unresolved V genes, and the cause of the others is not known. This sample is represented by approximately 200,000 clones; approximately 88% of them were singletons. More than 3.5% of the sample lies in the top ten. Sequencing was performed on peripheral blood. Receptors originate from a woman aged 30 to 39 with acute or convalescent COVID-19.

The V call is TRBV4-1, the J call TRBJ1-4; TRBD1 matches at 8 bases. The germline V gene has CDR1 MGHRA and CDR2 YSYEKL. CDR3 length: 16 residues. J gave up 8 bases and V 5 bases, and 13 bases lay outside the gene matches. CDR3 loop: CASSSSPSGTGEKLFF. The CDR3 bases are TGCGCCAGCAGCTCCAGCCCATCCGGGACAGGCGAAAAACTGTTTTTT.

This chain joins TRBV12-3 or TRBV12-4 and TRBJ2-1; tentative D call: TRBD2 (5 bases). The CDR3 extends over 12 amino acids. V lost 6 bases to trimming and J lost 6 bases, with 9 bases between them. The DNA of the CDR3 is TGTGCCAGCAGACTAGAAGTCAATGAGCAGTTCTTC. Translating gives CASRLEVNEQFF.

This chain uses TRBV2 with TRBJ2-1, with unresolved D. Germline CDR1 reads SNHLY; CDR2 reads FYNNEI. The CDR3 consists of 13 residues. V gave up 1 base and J gave up 7 bases, with 8 bases separating them. The CDR3 is CASSEGPRNEQFF. DNA for the CDR3: TGTGCCAGCAGTGAAGGGCCTAGAAATGAGCAGTTCTTC.

The chain combines TRBV18 with TRBJ1-6; weak D call: TRBD1 (5 bases). Germline V gives CDR1 KGHSH, CDR2 LQKENI. V was pared by 11 bases and J by 10 bases, with 18 bases between. The CDR3 length is 13 residues. In DNA form, the CDR3 reads TGTGCCTCACAGGAAGGGCTGAAGTCACCCCTCCACTTT. It is translated as CASQEGLKSPLHF.

The chain joins TRBV28 to TRBJ2-5; 11 bases agree with TRBD2. V shed 5 bases, J shed 0 bases, and the junction held 17 bases outside the gene matches. Germline V gene data show CDR1 as MDHEN and CDR2 as SYDVKM. CDR3 length: 20 residues. The CDR3 DNA is TGTGCCAGCAGTCTGGGAGGGGCCCCGAGACTAGCGGGATACCAAGAGACCCAGTACTTC. Translated, it gives CASSLGGAPRLAGYQETQYF.

CDR3 protein: CSVADRGNTIYF. Here the CDR3 DNA reads TGCAGCGTTGCTGACAGGGGGAACACCATATATTTT. The J gene is TRBJ1-3, the V gene TRBV29-1, with 9 bases that match TRBD1. J lost 7 bases, V lost 4 bases, and 2 bases had no gene match. Germline-derived CDR1 and CDR2 are SQVTM and ANQGSEA. There are 12 residues in the CDR3.

This chain connects TRBV6-5 to TRBJ2-2; D not resolved. CDR3 size: 11 residues. V shed 6 bases and J shed 5 bases, with 4 bases lying between them. Germline assignment: CDR1 MNHEY and CDR2 SVGAGI. As DNA, the CDR3 is TGTGCCAGCAGCGAGACCGGGGAGCTGTTTTTT. Amino acid sequence: CASSETGELFF.

The chain combines TRBV6-6 with TRBJ1-5; D uncertain. There are 15 residues in the CDR3. Germline CDR1 reads MNHNY; CDR2 reads SVGAGI (reference sequence). Trimming cost V 0 bases and J 2 bases, with 8 bases left between them. The CDR3 coding sequence is TGTGCCAGCAGTTACTCGAGGTTTGGCAATCAGCCCCAGCATTTT. Protein product: CASSYSRFGNQPQHF.

The chain recombines TRBV11-2 with TRBJ2-7; TRBD1 matches at 7 bases. The trim removed 6 bases at V and 2 bases at J, leaving 4 bases unmatched. The CDR3 runs to 13 residues. Germline V gives CDR1 SGHAT, CDR2 FQNNGV. The CDR3 coding sequence is TGTGCCAGCAGTTCAGGGACAGCCTACGAGCAGTACTTC. Protein sequence: CASSSGTAYEQYF.

The rearrangement joins TRBV19 to TRBJ2-1, with TRBD1 matching over 8 bases. Losses at the gene ends were 7 bases for V and 8 bases for J; bases not matched to a gene: 10. This CDR3 is built from 14 residues. The germline V gene encodes CDR1 LNHDA and CDR2 SQIVND (reference sequence). In nucleotides, the CDR3 is TGTGCCAGTAAGTCCCGGGACAGGTTGGATGAGCAGTTCTTC. Its protein is CASKSRDRLDEQFF.

This clone came up once. The chain joins TRBV19 to TRBJ1-5; D might be TRBD1 (6 bases). The CDR3 covers 15 residues. The V end was cut by 3 bases, the J end by 5 bases, with 14 bases between. From germline, CDR1 is LNHDA and CDR2 SQIVND (reference sequence). CDR3 sequence reads: CASSMSTGRDQPQHF. CDR3 in DNA: TGTGCCAGTAGTATGTCGACAGGCCGCGATCAGCCCCAGCATTTT.

This chain connects TRBV3-1 (or the pseudogene TRBV3-2) to TRBJ2-1; 8 bases align to TRBD2. This CDR3 region has 14 residues. The trim removed 4 bases at V and 9 bases at J, leaving 8 bases unmatched. In germline, CDR1 is LGHDT, CDR2 YNNKEL (reference sequence). The CDR3 is CASSRLERELEQFF. The CDR3 nucleotides are TGTGCCAGCAGCCGTCTAGAGCGGGAGCTTGAGCAGTTCTTC.

The rearrangement joins TRBV15 to TRBJ2-1; maybe TRBD2 (6 bases). Per the germline V gene, CDR1 is LNHNV and CDR2 is YYDKDF (reference sequence). The CDR3 runs 15 residues. V lost 3 bases to trimming and J lost 8 bases, with 17 bases between them. This CDR3 reads CATSSMGDSGYEQFF. The CDR3 DNA is TGTGCCACCAGCAGTATGGGGGACTCGGGCTATGAGCAGTTCTTC.

The CDR3 nucleotides read TGTGCCTGGAGTTCTGTTCGAGCGGGAGGCAATGAGCAGTTCTTC. Encoded protein: CAWSSVRAGGNEQFF. The chain employs TRBV30 and TRBJ2-1; 9 bases are shared with TRBD2. The V gene's germline CDR1 is GTSNPN and CDR2 SVGIG (reference sequence). V shed 2 bases, J shed 6 bases, and the junction held 8 bases outside the gene matches. This CDR3 has 15 amino acids.

The V gene is TRBV27, the J gene TRBJ2-1; maybe TRBD2 (6 bases). Trimming took off 2 bases at V and 1 base at J, with 12 bases between the two ends. Germline-derived CDR1 and CDR2 are MNHEY and SMNVEV (reference sequence). This CDR3 comprises 16 residues. The CDR3: CASSLPGTPSYNEQFF. In DNA, the CDR3 is TGTGCCAGCAGTTTACCCGGGACTCCATCCTACAATGAGCAGTTCTTC.

The V and J genes are TRBV19 and TRBJ2-7; possible D gene TRBD2, 5 bases. Looked up from germline, CDR1 is LNHDA and CDR2 is SQIVND (reference sequence). This CDR3 spans 14 amino acids. The ends were cut back, 11 bases at V and 2 bases at J, with 19 bases in the middle. CDR3 DNA sequence: TGTGCCCCCCGGCGTGGGAGCGCCGCCTACGAGCAGTACTTC. As protein: CAPRRGSAAYEQYF.

The chain combines TRBV5-4 with TRBJ2-7; TRBD1 matches at 9 bases. The CDR3 loop spans 13 amino acids. Germline V lookup: CDR1 SGHNT, CDR2 YYREEE (reference sequence). The V segment lost 5 bases and the J segment 7 bases; nucleotides outside the gene matches: 7. The CDR3 loop reads CASRLTGGDEQYF. CDR3 coding DNA: TGTGCCAGCAGGCTGACAGGGGGAGATGAGCAGTACTTC.

The chain links TRBV21-1 to TRBJ1-5; no DNA check was done on the table's D call, TRBD1. TRBV21-1 is recorded as a pseudogene. The CDR3 is 15 residues long. This CDR3 is CASSRELTGWQPQHF. In nucleotides, the CDR3 is TGTGCCAGCAGCCGGGAGCTGACAGGGTGGCAGCCCCAGCATTTT.

The chain uses TRBV30 and TRBJ1-6; weak D call: TRBD1 (5 bases). The germline V and J ends were trimmed by 0 bases and 10 bases, with 22 bases remaining between them. The CDR3 covers 17 residues. In germline, CDR1 is GTSNPN, CDR2 SVGIG (reference sequence). CDR3 sequence (DNA): TGTGCCTGGAGTGTAAGTAGGGGAAGAATCTCAAGATCACCCCTCCACTTT. Translation: CAWSVSRGRISRSPLHF.

The rearrangement joins TRBV13 to TRBJ2-4; the D gene is possibly TRBD1 (5 bases). CDR1 is PRHDT and CDR2 is FYEKMQ in the germline V gene (reference sequence). The CDR3 has 14 residues. V lost 5 bases to trimming and J lost 9 bases, with 17 bases between them. CDR3 amino acids: CASSPNSQGGIQYF. CDR3 DNA: TGTGCCAGCAGCCCTAATTCCCAGGGCGGCATTCAGTACTTC.

V gene TRBV28 combines with J gene TRBJ2-3; 7 nucleotides line up with TRBD1. Losses at the gene ends were 7 bases for V and 7 bases for J; bases not matched to a gene: 5. Per the germline V gene, CDR1 is MDHEN and CDR2 is SYDVKM. CDR3 length: 12 amino acids. The CDR3 reads CASNLRGNTQYF. CDR3 DNA sequence: TGTGCCAGCAACCTCAGGGGGAATACGCAGTATTTT. Supplemented by reference TRBV28 and TRBJ2-3, the full variable domain reads DVKVTQSSRYLVKRTGEKVFLECVQDMDHENMFWYRQDPGLGLRLIYFSYDVKMKEKGDIPEGYSVSREKKERFSLILESASTNQTSMYLCASNLRGNTQYFGPGTRLTVL.

The chain employs TRBV3-1 (or the pseudogene TRBV3-2) and TRBJ1-2, with TRBD1 matching over 9 bases. V lost 1 base, J lost 8 bases, and 5 bases stayed unmatched. CDR1 is LGHDT and CDR2 is YNNKEL in the germline V gene (reference sequence). The CDR3 contains 14 residues. The CDR3 coding sequence is TGTGCCAGCAGCCAAGGTCACAGGGGGCTCGGCTACACCTTC. Translating gives CASSQGHRGLGYTF.

CDR3 nucleotides: TGCAGTGCTAGGTCCAGGGACGAGCAGTACTTC. Its translation is CSARSRDEQYF. This chain joins TRBV20-1 and TRBJ2-7; TRBD1 might be the D (5 bases). Germline V gives CDR1 DFQATT, CDR2 SNEGSKA (reference sequence). CDR3 length: 11 amino acids. Trimming took 3 bases from V and 5 from J, leaving 8 bases between them.

V gene TRBV9 combines with J gene TRBJ2-3; D perhaps matches TRBD2 (5 bases). V shed 4 bases and J shed 2 bases, with 14 bases lying between them. The V gene's germline CDR1 is SGDLS and CDR2 YYNGEE. This CDR3 spans 15 amino acids. This CDR3 is CASSNSAFATDTQYF. The CDR3, as DNA: TGTGCCAGCAGCAATAGCGCCTTCGCCACAGATACGCAGTATTTT.